This entry lists 30 T cell receptor beta chains sequenced from one sample in a study of beta chain features in type 1 diabetes. Study outcomes and limitations: In all four CD4+ subsets, TCRB CDR3 length was significantly, moderately reduced in type 1 diabetes.

Every isolated RNA sample was fully reverse transcribed, so sequencing captured expressed TCRB transcripts. The table came from immunoSEQ multiplex PCR; TCRdb's copy has only in-frame clones and leaves some out. The sample records about 47,000 clones, roughly 48% being singletons. For these TCRs, the target antigens are not known. The source material was stem cell memory CD4+ T cells from blood. These receptors all stem from a man in his thirties or forties with type 1 diabetes.

This clone was picked up a small number of times. DNA of the CDR3: TGTGCCAGCAGCTTAGAATTGACTTCAACGCAGTATTTT. Translated, it gives CASSLELTSTQYF. The chain has TRBV11-2 and TRBJ2-3; D is uncertain. CDR3 length: 13 residues. Germline assignment: CDR1 SGHAT and CDR2 FQNNGV. Trimming cost V 0 bases and J 9 bases, with 10 bases left between them. The whole variable domain, filled in from reference TRBV11-2 and TRBJ2-3, reads EAGVAQSPRYKIIEKRQSVAFWCNPISGHATLYWYQQILGQGPKLLIQFQNNGVVDDSQLPKDRFSAERLKGVDSTLKIQPAKLEDSAVYLCASSLELTSTQYFGPGTRLTVL.

CDR3 nucleotide sequence: TGTGCCACCCATTTTAGCGGGACCAACAATGAGCAGTTCTTC. Its protein is CATHFSGTNNEQFF. The chain carries TRBV6-1 and TRBJ2-1; 8 positions agree with TRBD2. The CDR3 covers 14 residues. V trimming: 10 bases; J trimming: 5 bases; junction bases outside the gene matches: 10. Germline CDR1 MNHNS, CDR2 SASEGT.

This clone was observed a handful of times. The J gene is TRBJ1-1, the V gene TRBV6-5; D is undetermined. The CDR3 length is 14 residues. The germline CDR1 and CDR2 sequences are MNHEY and SVGAGI. Trimming took 6 bases from V and 3 from J, leaving 14 bases between them. DNA of the CDR3: TGTGCCAGCAGCCTTACACCATCACACACTGAAGCTTTCTTT. This gives the protein CASSLTPSHTEAFF.

This clone was detected only once. The gene calls are TRBV4-2 and TRBJ2-1, with a weak D call TRBD2 (6 bases). The CDR3 spans 16 residues. Per the germline V gene, CDR1 is LGHNA and CDR2 is YNFKEQ. V was trimmed by 4 bases and J by 0 bases, leaving 13 bases between them. CDR3 in DNA: TGTGCCAGCAGCCGCAGACTAGTAAGCTCCTACAATGAGCAGTTCTTC. Encoded protein: CASSRRLVSSYNEQFF.

The rearrangement uses TRBV11-2 and TRBJ2-7; D is uncertain. There are 13 residues in the CDR3. The germline V gene has CDR1 SGHAT and CDR2 FQNNGV. Deletions cut 3 bases from V and 0 bases from J, with 6 bases between. The CDR3 DNA follows: TGTGCCAGCAGCTTGCGGAGCTCCTACGAGCAGTACTTC. It yields the protein CASSLRSSYEQYF.

The rearrangement links TRBV27 to TRBJ2-4; 8 positions agree with TRBD2. Trimming cost V 8 bases and J 9 bases; bases outside gene matches: 12. This CDR3 region has 14 residues. Germline CDR1 MNHEY, CDR2 SMNVEV (reference sequence). CDR3 in amino acids: CASRTQAGASIQYF. DNA of the CDR3: TGTGCCAGCCGGACGCAAGCGGGGGCAAGCATTCAGTACTTC.

This clone was seen more than once but under ten times. Here the CDR3 reads CASSSLDRGGYNTQYF. As DNA, the CDR3 is TGTGCCAGCAGCTCGTTGGACAGGGGTGGATATAATACGCAGTATTTT. This chain uses TRBV5-4 with TRBJ2-3; 9 bases are a match to TRBD1. Germline V gene data show CDR1 as SGHNT and CDR2 as YYREEE (reference sequence). CDR3 length equals 16 residues. The V and J ends lost 3 bases and 7 bases, in that order; junction bases with no gene match: 12.

This chain uses TRBV5-6 with TRBJ2-1; D might be TRBD2 (6 bases). The CDR3 contains 13 residues. Germline V gene lookup returns CDR1 SGHDT and CDR2 YYEEEE. V was clipped by 4 bases and J by 1 base, with 6 bases between them. The CDR3 nucleotides read TGTGCCAGCAGCCGGGAGTCCTACAATGAGCAGTTCTTC. As protein: CASSRESYNEQFF.

This rearrangement joins TRBV5-1 to TRBJ2-1; D is unresolved. V dropped 4 bases and J dropped 5 bases, with 10 bases sitting between them. Germline CDR1 reads SGHRS; CDR2 reads YFSETQ. This CDR3 spans 13 amino acids. CDR3 in DNA: TGCGCCAGCAGCCCTTGGCCCGACAATGAGCAGTTCTTC. Amino acid sequence: CASSPWPDNEQFF.

The chain uses TRBV28 and TRBJ2-4; 8 bases are a match to TRBD1. The V and J ends lost 6 bases and 2 bases, in that order; junction bases with no gene match: 6. Germline V gene lookup returns CDR1 MDHEN and CDR2 SYDVKM. CDR3 length equals 15 residues. The chain's CDR3 is CASSPRGQPKNIQYF. CDR3 bases: TGTGCCAGCAGCCCCAGGGGGCAGCCCAAAAACATTCAGTACTTC.

The chain joins TRBV18 to TRBJ2-3; possibly TRBD2 for D (5 bases). V shed 2 bases and J shed 2 bases, with 8 bases lying between them. The CDR3 has 14 amino acids. Looked up from germline, CDR1 is KGHSH and CDR2 is LQKENI. The CDR3 loop is CASSPRENTDTQYF. In DNA form, the CDR3 reads TGTGCCAGCTCACCAAGGGAGAACACAGATACGCAGTATTTT.

This clone was detected only a few times. This chain links TRBV6-6 with TRBJ1-1; D gene uncertain. The CDR3 covers 15 residues. V was clipped by 0 bases and J by 1 base, with 9 bases between them. Looked up from germline, CDR1 is MNHNY and CDR2 is SVGAGI (reference sequence). The CDR3 spells CASSYSRLGNTEAFF. The CDR3 DNA follows: TGTGCCAGCAGTTACTCCCGACTGGGGAACACTGAAGCTTTCTTT.

The chain is built from TRBV5-1 and TRBJ2-7; TRBD1 agrees at 7 bases. This CDR3 has 13 residues. V dropped 4 bases and J dropped 3; count of bases not matched to a gene: 4. Germline CDR1 SGHRS, CDR2 YFSETQ. For the CDR3, the DNA is TGCGCCAGCAGCCCAACAGGGGACTACGAGCAGTACTTC. It yields the protein CASSPTGDYEQYF.

The chain is built from TRBV9 and TRBJ2-1; 8 bases match TRBD2. Germline-derived CDR1 and CDR2 are SGDLS and YYNGEE. There are 17 residues in the CDR3. J gave up 8 bases and V 4 bases, and 17 bases lay outside the gene matches. The CDR3 loop is CASSLNTGAGVADEQFF. CDR3 DNA sequence: TGTGCCAGCAGCTTAAACACCGGAGCGGGAGTCGCCGATGAGCAGTTCTTC.

This chain uses TRBV25-1 with TRBJ1-2, with a tentative D call TRBD1 (6 bases). CDR1 is MGHDK and CDR2 is SYGVNS in the germline V gene. CDR3 length equals 13 residues. The V end was cut by 1 base, the J end by 5 bases, with 8 bases between. This CDR3 reads CASSEFTGYGYTF. The DNA for the CDR3 is TGTGCCAGCAGTGAATTCACAGGGTATGGCTACACCTTC.

The V and J genes are TRBV2 and TRBJ1-5; 7 bases fit TRBD1. CDR1 and CDR2 from the germline V gene are SNHLY and FYNNEI. The trim removed 6 bases at V and 3 bases at J, leaving 11 bases unmatched. The CDR3 totals 16 residues. The CDR3 DNA is TGTGCCAGCAGGGAAAACCCCGGGACAGACAATCAGCCCCAGCATTTT. Its translation: CASRENPGTDNQPQHF.

This clone was observed a few times. This chain connects TRBV7-9 to TRBJ2-3, with 7 bases matching TRBD1. V shed 5 bases, J shed 6 bases, and the junction held 2 bases outside the gene matches. This CDR3 comprises 12 residues. Germline CDR1 SEHNR, CDR2 FQNEAQ (reference sequence). The CDR3 loop is CASSEGADTQYF. The CDR3 nucleotides read TGTGCCAGCAGCGAGGGGGCGGATACGCAGTATTTT.

This clone appeared once. The gene calls are TRBV20-1 and TRBJ2-1, with D hard to call. Trimming removed 2 bases from V and 4 bases from J, with 3 bases in between. The CDR3 runs 11 residues. Germline lookup yields CDR1 DFQATT and CDR2 SNEGSKA (reference sequence). The CDR3 nucleotides are TGCAGTGCTAGACCATACAATGAGCAGTTCTTC. Protein product: CSARPYNEQFF.

The J gene is TRBJ1-5, the V gene TRBV9; tentatively, D is TRBD1 (5 bases). The V end lost 0 bases, the J end lost 11 bases, and 12 bases lay between the germline ends. This CDR3 is 13 amino acids long. The germline V gene encodes CDR1 SGDLS and CDR2 YYNGEE. CDR3 loop: CASSVEVWGAQHF. The CDR3, as DNA: TGTGCCAGCAGCGTAGAAGTCTGGGGGGCCCAGCATTTT.

This chain links TRBV7-2 with TRBJ2-7; 11 positions match TRBD2. The germline V gene has CDR1 SGHTA and CDR2 FQGNSA. The CDR3 sequence is 14 residues long. With V trimmed by 5 bases and J by 2 bases, 2 bases remained unmatched. CDR3 loop: CASSNSGRAYEQYF. The CDR3 region has the DNA TGTGCCAGCAGCAATAGCGGGAGGGCCTACGAGCAGTACTTC. The entire variable domain, with the rest obtained from reference TRBV7-2 and TRBJ2-7, is as follows: GAGVSQSPSNKVTEKGKDVELRCDPISGHTALYWYRQSLGQGLEFLIYFQGNSAPDKSGLPSDRFSAERTGGSVSTLTIQRTQQEDSAVYLCASSNSGRAYEQYFGPGTRLTVT.

The V call is TRBV5-1, the J call TRBJ2-1; 8 bases map to TRBD2. With 0 bases clipped from V and 5 bases from J, the junction kept 4 bases outside the gene matches. Germline V gene data show CDR1 as SGHRS and CDR2 as YFSETQ. The length of the CDR3 is 15 residues. CDR3 in amino acids: CASSLVLAGDNEQFF. The CDR3 nucleotides read TGCGCCAGCAGCTTGGTTCTAGCGGGTGACAATGAGCAGTTCTTC. The full variable domain, completed using reference TRBV5-1 and TRBJ2-1, is KAGVTQTPRYLIKTRGQQVTLSCSPISGHRSVSWYQQTPGQGLQFLFEYFSETQRNKGNFPGRFSGRQFSNSRSEMNVSTLELGDSALYLCASSLVLAGDNEQFFGPGTRLTVL.

This chain uses TRBV4-2 with TRBJ2-5, with 8 bases identical to TRBD2. This CDR3 is 16 amino acids long. V lost 0 bases, J lost 7 bases, and 10 bases stayed unmatched. Germline lookup yields CDR1 LGHNA and CDR2 YNFKEQ. The CDR3 nucleotides read TGTGCCAGCAGCCAAGATGGTAGCGGGGTCGGGGGGACCCAGTACTTC. This gives the protein CASSQDGSGVGGTQYF.

This clone was seen more than once but under ten times. The chain uses TRBV7-8 and TRBJ2-1; TRBD1 aligns across 10 bases. The V and J ends lost 4 bases and 9 bases, in that order; junction bases with no gene match: 3. CDR3 length: 13 residues. CDR1 and CDR2 from the germline V gene are SGHVS and FQNEAQ. The DNA of the CDR3 is TGTGCCAGCAGCTATGACAGGGGGCGTGAGCAGTTCTTC. As protein: CASSYDRGREQFF.

This chain links TRBV10-2 with TRBJ1-2; maybe TRBD1 (6 bases). The CDR3 sequence is 11 residues long. Looked up from germline, CDR1 is WSHSY and CDR2 is SAAADI. Trimming cost V 9 bases and J 8 bases, with 13 bases left between them. CDR3 sequence: CASTQGQGYTF. Here the CDR3 DNA reads TGCGCCAGTACCCAGGGGCAAGGCTACACCTTC.

The rearrangement links TRBV5-1 to TRBJ2-5, with 10 nucleotides matching TRBD1. This CDR3 has 15 amino acids. Germline-derived CDR1 and CDR2 are SGHRS and YFSETQ. After removal of 3 bases from V and 1 base from J, the junction contained 3 bases not matched to a gene. CDR3 nucleotides: TGCGCCAGCAGCTGGGGACAGGGGCCCCAAGAGACCCAGTACTTC. Encoded protein: CASSWGQGPQETQYF.

V gene TRBV28 combines with J gene TRBJ1-2; 9 bases are a match to TRBD1. The CDR3 is 15 residues long. J gave up 6 bases and V 4 bases, and 9 bases lay outside the gene matches. Germline values: CDR1 MDHEN, CDR2 SYDVKM. The CDR3 loop reads CASSSPGQGKDGYTF. Here the CDR3 DNA reads TGTGCCAGCAGTTCGCCTGGACAGGGGAAGGATGGCTACACCTTC.

The chain recombines TRBV18 with TRBJ2-7; 10 bases map to TRBD1. V lost 3 bases, J lost 12 bases, and 5 bases stayed unmatched. The CDR3 totals 12 residues. CDR1 and CDR2 from the germline V gene are KGHSH and LQKENI. CDR3 sequence: CASSPGTGETYF. The DNA for the CDR3 is TGTGCCAGCTCACCCGGGACAGGGGAAACGTACTTC.

The rearrangement joins TRBV5-4 to TRBJ2-2; 7 bases are a match to TRBD2. The CDR3 sequence is 13 residues long. Trimming took 4 bases from V and 5 from J; bases not matched to a gene: 2. The germline V gene encodes CDR1 SGHNT and CDR2 YYREEE (reference sequence). CDR3 sequence: CASSVGGTGELFF. CDR3 sequence (DNA): TGTGCCAGCAGCGTGGGAGGGACCGGGGAGCTGTTTTTT.

The V and J genes are TRBV4-1 and TRBJ2-1; D unclear. V was shortened by 0 bases and J by 3 bases, with 15 bases between the two germline ends. This CDR3 comprises 17 residues. Germline V gene lookup returns CDR1 MGHRA and CDR2 YSYEKL. In DNA, the CDR3 is TGCGCCAGCAGCCAAGATCGTTCCCTTTCCTACTACAATGAGCAGTTCTTC. This encodes CASSQDRSLSYYNEQFF.

The V and J genes are TRBV18 and TRBJ2-1; D is unresolved. CDR3 length: 11 amino acids. Germline CDR1 KGHSH, CDR2 LQKENI. The V and J ends lost 4 bases and 6 bases respectively, with 4 bases between them. The CDR3 bases are TGTGCCAGCTCACTTATCAATGAGCAGTTCTTC. This translates into CASSLINEQFF.